This TCR beta chain was obtained from a study of high-grade serous ovarian cancer treatment subgroups. TCRdb keeps only in-frame clones here, not all; method: immunoSEQ multiplex PCR. Of 3,000 to 4,000 clones in the sample, about three quarters were seen once. The CDR3 is made up of 15 amino acids. V trimming: 2 bases; J trimming: 5 bases; junction bases outside the gene matches: 5. The germline CDR1 and CDR2 sequences are LNHDA and SQIVND (reference sequence). Tumor tissue was taken before any definitive surgery or chemotherapy was given. The rearrangement uses TRBV19 and TRBJ1-5; 8 bases align to TRBD1. This clonotype was obtained from a human donor with high-grade serous ovarian cancer. The specimen sequenced was tumor tissue. CDR3 protein: CASSILNRGDQPQHF. In DNA, the CDR3 is TGTGCCAGTAGTATACTTAACAGGGGGGATCAGCCCCAGCATTTT.